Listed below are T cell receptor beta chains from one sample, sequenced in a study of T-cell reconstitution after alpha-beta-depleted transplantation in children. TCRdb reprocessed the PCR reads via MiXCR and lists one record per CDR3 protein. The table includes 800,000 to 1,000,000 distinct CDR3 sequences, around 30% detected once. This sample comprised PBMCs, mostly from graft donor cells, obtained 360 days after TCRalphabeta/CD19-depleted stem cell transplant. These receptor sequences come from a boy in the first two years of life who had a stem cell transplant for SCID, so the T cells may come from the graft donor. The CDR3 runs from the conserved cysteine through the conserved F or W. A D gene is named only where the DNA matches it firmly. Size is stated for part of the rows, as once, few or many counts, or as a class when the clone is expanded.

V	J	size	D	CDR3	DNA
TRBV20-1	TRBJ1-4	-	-	CSARERATNEKLFF	TGCAGTGCTAGAGAGCGGGCAACTAATGAAAAACTGTTTTTT
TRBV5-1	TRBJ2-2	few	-	CASSRLSGANTGELFF	TGCGCCAGCAGCCGCCTCAGTGGCGCGAACACCGGGGAGCTGTTTTTT
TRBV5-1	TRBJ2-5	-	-	CASSLHRSEETQYF	TGCGCCAGCAGCTTACACAGGTCGGAGGAGACCCAGTACTTC
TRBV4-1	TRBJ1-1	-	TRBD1	CASSRLPGTANTEAFF	TGCGCCAGCAGCCGGTTGCCAGGGACAGCGAACACTGAAGCTTTCTTT
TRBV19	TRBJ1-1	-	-	CASNWDGYTEAFF	TGTGCCAGTAACTGGGACGGTTACACTGAAGCTTTCTTT
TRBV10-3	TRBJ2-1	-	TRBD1	CAISEPGQGIHEQFF	TGTGCCATCAGTGAACCGGGACAGGGAATCCATGAGCAGTTCTTC
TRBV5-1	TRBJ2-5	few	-	CASSSGALRETQYF	TGCGCCAGCAGCTCGGGGGCTCTAAGGGAGACCCAGTACTTC
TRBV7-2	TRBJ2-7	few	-	CASSTNRVAYEQYF	TGTGCCAGCAGCACAAACAGGGTTGCCTACGAGCAGTACTTC
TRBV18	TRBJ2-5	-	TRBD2	CASSPGLGGEETQYF	TGTGCCAGCTCGCCGGGACTAGGTGGGGAAGAGACCCAGTACTTC
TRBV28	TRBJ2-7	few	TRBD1	CASSFMTGYLSTLEQYF	TGTGCCAGCAGTTTTATGACAGGGTATCTGTCAACGCTCGAGCAGTACTTC
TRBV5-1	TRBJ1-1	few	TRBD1	CASSWDSRYTEAFF	TGCGCCAGCAGCTGGGACAGCCGTTACACTGAAGCTTTCTTT
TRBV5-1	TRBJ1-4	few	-	CASSLRLGEGGEKLFF	TGCGCCAGCAGCTTGAGGCTCGGAGAGGGTGGTGAAAAACTGTTTTTT
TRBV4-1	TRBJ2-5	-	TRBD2	CASSQPSGGIRQETQYF	TGCGCCAGCAGCCAACCTAGCGGGGGGATCCGCCAAGAGACCCAGTACTTC
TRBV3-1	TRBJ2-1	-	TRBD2	CASSHGDYATNEQFF	TGTGCCAGCAGCCACGGGGACTATGCTACCAATGAGCAGTTCTTC
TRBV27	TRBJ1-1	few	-	CASSFSGAWAEAFF	TGTGCCAGCAGTTTCTCCGGGGCTTGGGCTGAAGCTTTCTTT
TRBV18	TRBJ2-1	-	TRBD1	CASSPQQGGNEQFF	TGTGCCAGCTCACCACAACAGGGGGGCAATGAGCAGTTCTTC
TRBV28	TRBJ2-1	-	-	CASSFWVRGDSYNEQFF	TGTGCCAGCAGTTTTTGGGTTCGCGGGGACTCCTACAATGAGCAGTTCTTC
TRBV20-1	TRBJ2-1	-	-	CSARPPGTKYNEQFF	TGCAGTGCTAGACCTCCGGGAACCAAATACAATGAGCAGTTCTTC
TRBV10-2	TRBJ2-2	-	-	CASSRWGSSNTGELFF	TGCGCCAGCAGTCGATGGGGGTCGTCGAACACCGGGGAGCTGTTTTTT
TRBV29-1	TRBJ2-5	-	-	CSVEARGGWETQYF	TGCAGCGTTGAAGCCCGAGGGGGGTGGGAGACCCAGTACTTC
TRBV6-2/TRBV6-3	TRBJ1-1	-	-	CASIAGHQNTEAFF	TGTGCCAGCATCGCGGGACATCAGAACACTGAAGCTTTCTTT
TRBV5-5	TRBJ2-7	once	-	CASSFVSRDTENYEQYF	TGTGCCAGCAGCTTTGTCAGCCGGGACACCGAAAACTACGAGCAGTACTTC
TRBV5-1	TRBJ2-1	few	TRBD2	CASSLRGEGQGNEQFF	TGCGCCAGCAGCCTACGCGGGGAGGGGCAAGGGAATGAGCAGTTCTTC
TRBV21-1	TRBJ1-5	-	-	CASSKGAGRGRRNQPQHF	TGTGCCAGCAGCAAAGGGGCCGGGAGGGGACGAAGAAATCAGCCCCAGCATTTT
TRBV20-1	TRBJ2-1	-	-	CSALPGGSGGNEQFF	TGCAGTGCCCTACCAGGGGGGTCGGGGGGAAATGAGCAGTTCTTC
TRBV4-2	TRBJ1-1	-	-	CASSTQLAPNTEAFF	TGTGCCAGCAGCACCCAACTGGCGCCTAACACTGAAGCTTTCTTT
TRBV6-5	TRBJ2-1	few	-	CASSLGVLNEQFF	TGTGCCAGCAGTTTGGGGGTGCTCAATGAGCAGTTCTTC
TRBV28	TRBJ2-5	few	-	CASSPTGTPQETQYF	TGTGCCAGCAGTCCGACCGGGACACCTCAAGAGACCCAGTACTTC
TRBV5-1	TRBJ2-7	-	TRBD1	CASSLNRGRDEQYF	TGCGCCAGCAGCTTGAATAGGGGGCGAGACGAGCAGTACTTC
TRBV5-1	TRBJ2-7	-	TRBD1	CASSLAGDSGEQYF	TGCGCCAGCAGCTTGGCCGGGGACAGTGGAGAGCAGTACTTC
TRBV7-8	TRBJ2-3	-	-	CASSSTEYTDTQYF	TGTGCCAGCAGCTCGACAGAATACACAGATACGCAGTATTTT
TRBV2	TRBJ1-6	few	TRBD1	CASTPVRDSNSPLHF	TGTGCCAGCACTCCGGTGAGGGACAGCAATTCACCCCTCCACTTT
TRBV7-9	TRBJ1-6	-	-	CASSLLGQGLSPLHF	TGTGCCAGCAGCCTACTCGGGCAAGGGCTTTCACCCCTCCACTTT
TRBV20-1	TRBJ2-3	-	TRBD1	CSADKTGSTDTQYF	TGCAGTGCTGACAAGACAGGGAGCACAGATACGCAGTATTTT
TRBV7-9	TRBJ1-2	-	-	CASSSDRIGGYTF	TGTGCCAGCAGCTCGGACCGAATAGGGGGCTACACCTTC
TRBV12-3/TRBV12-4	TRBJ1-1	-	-	CASSRDERGITEAFF	TGTGCCAGCAGTCGCGACGAAAGAGGTATCACTGAAGCTTTCTTT
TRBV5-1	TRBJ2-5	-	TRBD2	CASSPGLAGGETQYF	TGCGCCAGCAGCCCCGGACTAGCGGGGGGAGAGACCCAGTACTTC
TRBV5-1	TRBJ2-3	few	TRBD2	CASSSIAGASTDTQYF	TGCGCCAGCAGCTCAATAGCGGGGGCAAGCACAGATACGCAGTATTTT
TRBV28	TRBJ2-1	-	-	CASAPEGYNEQFF	TGTGCCAGCGCCCCAGAAGGGTACAATGAGCAGTTCTTC
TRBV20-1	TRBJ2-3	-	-	CSASRGRSTDTQYF	TGCAGTGCTAGCCGGGGGAGAAGCACAGATACGCAGTATTTT
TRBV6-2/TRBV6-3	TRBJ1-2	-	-	CASSYSSGYTF	TGTGCCAGCAGTTACTCGTCCGGCTACACCTTC
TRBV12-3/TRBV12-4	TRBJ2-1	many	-	CASSSRGYDHNEQFF	TGTGCCAGCAGTTCTCGGGGTTATGATCACAATGAGCAGTTCTTC
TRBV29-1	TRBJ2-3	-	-	CSVEVAHESGDTQYF	TGCAGCGTTGAAGTGGCCCACGAGTCGGGAGATACGCAGTATTTT
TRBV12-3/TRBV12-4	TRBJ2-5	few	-	CASSYHLYQYF	TGTGCCAGCAGCTACCATCTATACCAGTACTTC
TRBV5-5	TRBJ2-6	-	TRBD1	CASSWNRGQFSGANVLTF	TGTGCCAGCAGCTGGAACAGGGGCCAGTTCTCTGGGGCCAACGTCCTGACTTTC
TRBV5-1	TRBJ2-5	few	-	CASILDFPGETQYF	TGCGCCAGCATCCTGGACTTCCCGGGCGAGACCCAGTACTTC
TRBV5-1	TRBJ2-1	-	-	CASRTGTGPNEQFF	TGCGCCAGCAGAACCGGGACGGGGCCCAATGAGCAGTTCTTC
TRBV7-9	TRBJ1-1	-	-	CASSVGVTEAFF	TGTGCCAGCAGCGTGGGGGTCACTGAAGCTTTCTTT
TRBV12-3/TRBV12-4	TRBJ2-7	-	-	CASSFLGGHYEQYF	TGTGCCAGCAGTTTTCTCGGGGGGCACTACGAGCAGTACTTC
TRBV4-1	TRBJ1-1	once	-	CASSQIQDPYTEAFF	TGCGCCAGCAGCCAAATCCAGGATCCTTACACTGAAGCTTTCTTT